This is a list of T cell receptor beta chains from one sample in a study of blood T cell repertoires in COVID-19. The repertoire was sequenced with immunoSEQ multiplex PCR; TCRdb's copy has only in-frame clones and lacks some. Of fewer than 60,000 clones detected, approximately 84% appear once; the ten largest clones hold 25%. The source material was peripheral blood. Every receptor here comes from a human donor in a cohort sampled during active COVID-19. CDR3s include the opening cysteine and the closing phenylalanine or tryptophan. Each record gives: CDR3 protein, V gene, D gene, J gene. The D gene is left open where the match is weak.

CASSEAWRFNQPQHF	TRBV6-1	-	TRBJ1-5
CAFGGSSYNEQFF	TRBV28	TRBD2	TRBJ2-1
CASIVPGQGSRGREKLFF	TRBV10-1	TRBD1	TRBJ1-4
CASSTTSGRVLETQYF	TRBV19	TRBD2	TRBJ2-5
CASSLATGRGNTIYF	TRBV7-9	-	TRBJ1-3
CASSQGPGGYSPLHF	TRBV4-3	-	TRBJ1-6
CASRDGTGRSPLHF	TRBV3-1/TRBV3-2	TRBD1	TRBJ1-6
CASSVAGGTGPYNEQFF	TRBV9	TRBD1	TRBJ2-1
CSVGQGRGAFF	TRBV29-1	TRBD1	TRBJ1-1
CASSPRRAGVNQETQYF	TRBV5-4	TRBD2	TRBJ2-5
CASPSPLVANEQFF	TRBV3-1/TRBV3-2	-	TRBJ2-1
CASSDTGQSNAYEQYF	TRBV2	-	TRBJ2-7
CASSQDSGGGTGELFF	TRBV4-3	TRBD2	TRBJ2-2
CASSGQNTGELFF	TRBV9	-	TRBJ2-2
CASSLEQGNSPLHF	TRBV5-4	-	TRBJ1-6